This is a list of T cell receptor beta chains from one sample in a study of Graves' ophthalmopathy and Graves' hyperthyroidism. TCRdb itself ran the multiplex PCR reads through MiXCR, one entry per CDR3 protein. The table has 400,000 to 450,000 distinct CDR3 sequences, 20% to 25% seen once. The sequencing input was peripheral blood. These receptors were taken from a woman under 30 with stable Graves' hyperthyroidism. CDR3s include the opening cysteine and the closing phenylalanine or tryptophan. D genes are given only for firm matches. Clone size appears in some rows only: once, few, many, or a class for an expanded clone.

CASSFLAGEDAGELFF,TGTGCCAGCAGCTTCTTGGCGGGAGAAGATGCCGGGGAGCTGTTTTTT,few,TRBD2,TRBJ2-2,TRBV7-6
CATSVSRVVGDRTLEQYF,TGTGCCACCAGTGTCTCCCGCGTAGTGGGGGACAGGACCCTCGAGCAGTACTTC,many,TRBD1,TRBJ2-7,TRBV24-1
CASSESRTHDSNQPQHF,TGTGCCAGCAGTGAGAGTAGGACCCATGATAGCAATCAGCCCCAGCATTTT,-,-,TRBJ1-5,TRBV25-1
CASSFSILAANTGELFF,TGTGCCAGCAGCTTCTCAATCCTAGCGGCGAACACCGGGGAGCTGTTTTTT,many,TRBD2,TRBJ2-2,TRBV7-6
CASSPIPSGRLHSYEQYF,TGTGCCAGCAGCCCGATACCTAGCGGGAGGCTACACTCCTACGAGCAGTACTTC,-,TRBD2,TRBJ2-7,TRBV6-2/TRBV6-3
CASSVGQGGKNIQYF,TGTGCCAGCAGCGTAGGTCAGGGCGGCAAAAACATTCAGTACTTC,many,-,TRBJ2-4,TRBV9
CASSLRSGRREETQYF,TGTGCCAGCAGTTTACGGAGCGGGAGACGGGAAGAGACCCAGTACTTC,many,TRBD2,TRBJ2-5,TRBV12-3/TRBV12-4
CASKTVTPEAFF,TGCGCCAGCAAGACAGTTACCCCTGAAGCTTTCTTT,many,-,TRBJ1-1,TRBV10-2
CASSSGRGRDYGYTF,TGTGCCAGCAGTTCAGGGCGGGGAAGGGACTATGGCTACACCTTC,-,-,TRBJ1-2,TRBV28
CASSLETSHQPQHF,TGTGCCAGCAGCCTCGAGACCTCCCATCAGCCCCAGCATTTT,many,-,TRBJ1-5,TRBV3-1
CASSPQAAPGTQYF,TGTGCCAGCTCACCTCAGGCCGCTCCAGGGACCCAGTACTTC,-,-,TRBJ2-5,TRBV18
CASSWRNRGSTDTQYF,TGCGCCAGCAGCTGGAGAAATAGGGGTAGCACAGATACGCAGTATTTT,few,-,TRBJ2-3,TRBV5-1
CASSLAIYRAGSYNSPLHF,TGTGCCAGCAGTTTAGCAATCTACAGGGCCGGGTCCTATAATTCACCCCTCCACTTT,many,-,TRBJ1-6,TRBV28
CASSLVGLAGGIGHEQYF,TGCGCCAGCAGCTTGGTGGGACTAGCGGGAGGAATCGGCCACGAGCAGTACTTC,-,TRBD2,TRBJ2-7,TRBV5-1
CASSLVDRDRGPAGELFF,TGTGCTAGCAGCTTAGTAGACCGGGACAGGGGGCCCGCCGGGGAGCTGTTTTTT,many,TRBD1,TRBJ2-2,TRBV7-7
CASSLALTVSGANVLTF,TGTGCCAGCAGTTTAGCGCTAACCGTCTCTGGGGCCAACGTCCTGACTTTC,-,-,TRBJ2-6,TRBV12-3/TRBV12-4
CASSLLGQLKETQYF,TGTGCCAGCAGTTTGTTGGGACAATTAAAAGAGACCCAGTACTTC,-,-,TRBJ2-5,TRBV12-3/TRBV12-4
CASLPVPGQGSEEQYF,TGTGCCAGTTTACCGGTCCCGGGACAGGGATCGGAAGAGCAGTACTTC,many,TRBD1,TRBJ2-7,TRBV5-3
CASITPGANTEAFF,TGTGCCAGCATTACCCCGGGGGCGAACACTGAAGCTTTCTTT,many,-,TRBJ1-1,TRBV6-5
CSGAGQGGTDTQYF,TGCAGCGGAGCGGGACAGGGGGGCACAGATACGCAGTATTTT,-,TRBD1,TRBJ2-3,TRBV29-1
CASSTTVNYGYTF,TGCGCCAGCAGCACGACAGTAAACTATGGCTACACCTTC,many,-,TRBJ1-2,TRBV4-1
CASSFPGQGAHEQYF,TGCGCCAGCAGCTTTCCGGGACAGGGGGCACACGAGCAGTACTTC,-,TRBD1,TRBJ2-7,TRBV5-1
CASTQGGMRQPQHF,TGTGCCAGCACCCAGGGGGGTATGCGTCAGCCCCAGCATTTT,few,TRBD1,TRBJ1-5,TRBV12-3/TRBV12-4
CSVEDRVLGETRYF,TGCAGCGTTGAAGATCGCGTCCTAGGGGAGACCCGGTACTTC,many,-,TRBJ2-5,TRBV29-1
CASSYGSGRRETQYF,TGTGCCAGCAGTTACGGAAGCGGGAGAAGAGAGACCCAGTACTTC,-,TRBD2,TRBJ2-5,TRBV6-5
CSARDSEGRETQYF,TGCAGTGCTAGAGATTCGGAGGGGCGGGAGACCCAGTACTTC,many,-,TRBJ2-5,TRBV20-1
CASSFSRALSQETQYF,TGTGCCAGCAGTTTTTCGCGCGCCTTGTCCCAAGAGACCCAGTACTTC,few,-,TRBJ2-5,TRBV12-3/TRBV12-4
CATMDRARGYTF,TGTGCCACCATGGACAGGGCCCGCGGCTACACCTTC,-,TRBD1,TRBJ1-2,TRBV24-1
CASSQEGAAFF,TGTGCCAGCAGCCAAGAAGGTGCCGCTTTCTTT,-,-,TRBJ1-1,TRBV3-1
CASSQIRGTKNIKYF,TGCGCCAGCAGCCAAATCAGGGGAACCAAAAACATTAAGTACTTC,many,-,TRBJ2-4,TRBV4-1
CASRKGPNRVGYVTEAFF,TGTGCCAGCAGAAAGGGACCTAACAGGGTCGGCTACGTCACTGAAGCTTTCTTT,once,-,TRBJ1-1,TRBV12-3/TRBV12-4
CASSADRGGYGYTF,TGTGCCAGCAGTGCGGACAGGGGTGGCTATGGCTACACCTTC,-,TRBD1,TRBJ1-2,TRBV6-2/TRBV6-3
CASTYGQGSSGANVLTF,TGTGCCAGCACCTATGGACAGGGATCGTCTGGGGCCAACGTCCTGACTTTC,many,TRBD1,TRBJ2-6,TRBV7-9
CSAPPSGGAFRETQYF,TGCAGTGCCCCCCCCAGCGGGGGGGCCTTCAGAGAGACCCAGTACTTC,-,TRBD2,TRBJ2-5,TRBV20-1
CASSPLAAGYGYTF,TGTGCCAGCTCACCTCTCGCGGCTGGCTATGGCTACACCTTC,many,-,TRBJ1-2,TRBV18
CASSVVPNQPQHF,TGTGCCAGCAGCGTAGTACCGAATCAGCCCCAGCATTTT,many,-,TRBJ1-5,TRBV9
CSVELSDTPGETQYF,TGCAGCGTTGAACTCTCGGACACCCCAGGGGAGACCCAGTACTTC,many,-,TRBJ2-5,TRBV29-1
CATPFCNQPQHF,TGTGCCACCCCATTTTGCAATCAGCCCCAGCATTTT,-,-,TRBJ1-5,TRBV14
CASSLAGQGYGYTF,TGTGCCAGCAGTTTAGCCGGACAGGGCTATGGCTACACCTTC,many,TRBD1,TRBJ1-2,TRBV12-3/TRBV12-4
CSARAIGGDYGYTF,TGCAGTGCTAGAGCCATAGGCGGCGACTATGGCTACACCTTC,many,-,TRBJ1-2,TRBV20-1
CAWRLGQTNTEAFF,TGTGCCTGGAGACTGGGACAGACGAACACTGAAGCTTTCTTT,many,TRBD1,TRBJ1-1,TRBV30
CASSQDRVETQYF,TGTGCCAGCTCCCAGGACAGGGTGGAGACCCAGTACTTC,many,TRBD1,TRBJ2-5,TRBV18
CASSGQINTEAFF,TGTGCCAGCAGTGGCCAGATAAACACTGAAGCTTTCTTT,many,-,TRBJ1-1,TRBV6-1
CASSSGLAGQETQYF,TGTGCCAGCAGCTCGGGACTAGCGGGTCAAGAGACCCAGTACTTC,many,TRBD2,TRBJ2-5,TRBV6-5
CTSSPASGSRSGELFF,TGTACCAGCAGTCCCGCCAGCGGGAGTCGGTCCGGGGAGCTGTTTTTT,many,TRBD2,TRBJ2-2,TRBV2
CSVELENTEAFF,TGCAGCGTTGAATTGGAGAACACTGAAGCTTTCTTT,many,-,TRBJ1-1,TRBV29-1
CASSLAGANYGYTF,TGTGCCAGCAGTTTAGCAGGGGCTAACTATGGCTACACCTTC,many,-,TRBJ1-2,TRBV12-3/TRBV12-4
CASSSSGQYAEAFF,TGTGCCAGCAGCTCAAGCGGGCAGTATGCTGAAGCTTTCTTT,many,-,TRBJ1-1,TRBV7-9
CASTRDGGENTEAFF,TGTGCCAGCACCCGGGACGGTGGGGAGAACACTGAAGCTTTCTTT,few,-,TRBJ1-1,TRBV6-4
CASRGLAGGPRETQYF,TGTGCCAGCAGGGGACTAGCGGGAGGGCCGAGAGAGACCCAGTACTTC,-,TRBD2,TRBJ2-5,TRBV7-8
CASSQSINYGYTF,TGTGCCAGCAGCCAGAGCATTAACTATGGCTACACCTTC,many,-,TRBJ1-2,TRBV3-1